This T cell receptor beta chain stems from a study of T-cell memory formation after mild COVID-19. Worth noting for this clonotype: Its antigen remains unidentified.

Study conclusions and caveats: Contracting clones from day 15 to 85 had balanced CD4/CD8; later expanders favoured CD4+. Researchers found some responding clones in pre-infection memory, a sign that cross-reactive memory joined. Chiefly within CM and EM were the contracting CD4+ clones; CD8+ ones were within EMRA.

CDR1 is DFQATT, CDR2 SNEGSKA, per germline (reference sequence). The CDR3 covers 15 residues. V trimming: 6 bases; J trimming: 0 bases; junction bases outside the gene matches: 9. Employing constant-segment primers, 5'RACE generated TCR alpha and TCR beta cDNA libraries bearing sample barcodes and UMIs. TCRdb passed the 5' RACE reads through MiXCR, listing each CDR3 protein once. Among fewer than 250,000 distinct CDR3 sequences listed, approximately 20% were seen once. Specimen: PBMCs or a T cell subset sorted from them (not recorded which). The receptor was isolated from an adult woman who had mild COVID-19 (a few samples of this study predate the infection). Cell type and time point are not known. The V call is TRBV20-1, the J call TRBJ2-3, with TRBD1 matching 7 bases. The CDR3 DNA reads TGCAGTGCGGCGGTAGGGACAGCTAGCACAGATACGCAGTATTTT. It codes for CSAAVGTASTDTQYF.